A single sample is the source of the 24 T cell receptor beta chains below, sequenced in a study of cytomegalovirus exposure and HLA in healthy donors. The assay was immunoSEQ multiplex PCR, and TCRdb's table has in-frame clones only and misses some. In the table there are approximately 170,000 clones, 85% of which are singletons. Sequences were obtained from PBMCs. These TCRs come from a man aged 25-45 years in good health and CMV-seropositive.

The chain uses TRBV12-5 and TRBJ2-7, with TRBD1 as a possible D gene (6 bases). Germline CDR1 LGHNT, CDR2 FRNRAP. Trimming cost V 2 bases and J 2 bases, with 13 bases left between them. This CDR3 is built from 15 residues. CDR3 nucleotide sequence: TGTGCTAGTGGTTTGAGCCCAGGGGCCCCCTACGAGCAGTACTTC. Amino acid sequence: CASGLSPGAPYEQYF.

This clone was seen more than once but under ten times. The chain carries TRBV18 and TRBJ2-3; tentative D call: TRBD2 (6 bases). V lost 3 bases and J 4 bases, leaving 11 bases between the germline ends. Germline V lookup: CDR1 KGHSH, CDR2 LQKENI. This CDR3 is 14 amino acids long. As DNA, the CDR3 is TGTGCCAGCTCACCCTTGACTAGATCAGATACGCAGTATTTT. Its protein product is CASSPLTRSDTQYF.

The chain couples TRBV7-8 to TRBJ1-6; 8 nucleotides agree with TRBD1. The length of the CDR3 is 16 residues. CDR1 SGHVS and CDR2 FQNEAQ come from the germline V gene. Trimming removed 5 bases from V and 5 bases from J; junction bases left unmatched: 8. The CDR3 protein is CASSQGTGLHNSPLHF. Here the CDR3 DNA reads TGTGCCAGCAGCCAAGGGACAGGCCTCCATAATTCACCCCTCCACTTT.

The chain couples TRBV7-6 to TRBJ2-2; 8 nucleotides line up with TRBD1. J was trimmed by 3 bases and V by 3 bases; bases with no gene match: 3. The CDR3 runs to 15 residues. Germline CDR1 and CDR2: SGHVS and FNYEAQ. CDR3 in DNA: TGTGCCAGCAGCTTCGACAGGGGATACACCGGGGAGCTGTTTTTT. This encodes CASSFDRGYTGELFF.

The chain carries TRBV25-1 and TRBJ1-1; D uncertain. In germline, CDR1 is MGHDK, CDR2 SYGVNS. V was cut by 3 bases and J by 7 bases, with 12 bases left in between. The CDR3 covers 13 residues. The CDR3 DNA reads TGTGCCAGCAGTGAGAGGAGGACCGGTGAAGCTTTCTTT. This translates into CASSERRTGEAFF.

This clone has a single count. The same CDR3 also results from other DNA sequences found in this sample. The chain couples TRBV18 to TRBJ2-1, with 7 bases fitting TRBD1. V was pared by 1 base and J by 8 bases, with 2 bases of the junction left unmatched. From germline, CDR1 is KGHSH and CDR2 LQKENI. CDR3 length: 13 amino acids. CDR3 nucleotide sequence: TGTGCCAGCTCACCACTAAGGGGGCATGAGCAGTTCTTC. This translates into CASSPLRGHEQFF.

J is TRBJ2-5 and V is TRBV10-3; 9 nucleotides line up with TRBD1. Trimming cost V 5 bases and J 3 bases; bases outside gene matches: 4. The CDR3 totals 14 residues. CDR1 is ENHRY and CDR2 is SYGVKD in the germline V gene. The CDR3 coding sequence is TGTGCCATCAGTCATAGGACAGGGGAAGAGACCCAGTACTTC. It is translated as CAISHRTGEETQYF.

This clone was counted between two and nine times. J is TRBJ1-2 and V is TRBV4-3; 9 nucleotides match TRBD1. V was pared by 0 bases and J by 4 bases, with 3 bases of the junction left unmatched. The CDR3 is 15 residues long. The V gene's germline CDR1 is LGHNA and CDR2 YSLEER. CDR3 amino acids: CASSQEGTGPYGYTF. CDR3 nucleotides: TGCGCCAGCAGCCAAGAAGGGACAGGGCCCTATGGCTACACCTTC.

The chain links TRBV5-6 to TRBJ1-4, with 8 bases that match TRBD1. Germline values: CDR1 SGHDT, CDR2 YYEEEE. This CDR3 has 13 residues. J was trimmed by 10 bases and V by 4 bases; bases with no gene match: 6. The CDR3 bases are TGTGCCAGCAGCGGACAGGGTAGAGGAAAACTGTTTTTT. Amino acids: CASSGQGRGKLFF.

The chain is built from TRBV7-9 and TRBJ2-2; TRBD1 aligns across 8 bases. CDR3 length: 16 residues. V lost 4 bases to trimming and J lost 6 bases; unmatched junction nucleotides: 10. Germline-derived CDR1 and CDR2 are SEHNR and FQNEAQ (reference sequence). The CDR3 DNA is TGTGCCAGCAGCTCGGGACAGGTTGTTGAGGCCGGGGAGCTGTTTTTT. Its protein is CASSSGQVVEAGELFF.

V and J are TRBV19 and TRBJ1-2; 8 bases are a match to TRBD1. CDR3 length equals 15 residues. With V trimmed by 7 bases and J by 2 bases, 9 bases remained unmatched. CDR1 and CDR2 from the germline V gene are LNHDA and SQIVND (reference sequence). The CDR3 spells CASTETTGVNYGYTF. The CDR3 DNA sequence: TGTGCCAGTACCGAAACGACAGGGGTCAACTATGGCTACACCTTC.

This chain links TRBV7-9 with TRBJ2-2, with 7 bases matching TRBD1. The V gene end was trimmed by 5 bases and the J gene end by 7 bases; junction bases not matched to a gene: 7. Looked up from germline, CDR1 is SEHNR and CDR2 is FQNEAQ (reference sequence). The CDR3 covers 14 residues. CDR3 sequence reads: CASSLGQVGGELFF. Written as DNA, the CDR3 is TGTGCCAGCAGCCTCGGACAGGTCGGCGGGGAGCTGTTTTTT.

On this clone: The sample holds other DNA sequences that translate to the same CDR3. This chain joins TRBV29-1 and TRBJ2-3; D is uncertain. Germline lookup yields CDR1 SQVTM and CDR2 ANQGSEA. The CDR3 is made up of 12 amino acids. Trimming left V 3 bases short and J 1 base short, with 5 bases between. Here the CDR3 DNA reads TGCAGCGTTGATAGTGGCACAGATACGCAGTATTTT. Translating it yields CSVDSGTDTQYF.

This chain joins TRBV13 and TRBJ2-1; TRBD2 agrees at 9 bases. CDR1 is PRHDT and CDR2 is FYEKMQ in the germline V gene (reference sequence). This CDR3 spans 14 amino acids. V lost 6 bases, J lost 8 bases, and 8 bases stayed unmatched. This CDR3 is CASRRSGGRDEQFF. CDR3 DNA sequence: TGTGCCAGCAGAAGAAGCGGGGGGAGGGATGAGCAGTTCTTC.

This sequence joins TRBV6-4 and TRBJ2-3, with D possibly TRBD2 on 7 matching bases. The CDR3 has 16 residues. With 0 bases removed from V and 1 base from J, the gap between germline ends came to 11 bases. Per the germline V gene, CDR1 is MRHNA and CDR2 is SNTAGT. In DNA form, the CDR3 reads TGTGCCAGCAGTGACTCGGAGGGGGGGGGCACAGATACGCAGTATTTT. This translates into CASSDSEGGGTDTQYF.

This clone was detected once. This sequence joins TRBV6-6 and TRBJ2-1; weak D call: TRBD2 (5 bases). The germline V and J ends were trimmed by 2 bases and 9 bases, with 14 bases remaining between them. The CDR3 runs 14 residues. Germline values: CDR1 MNHNY, CDR2 SVGAGI (reference sequence). The CDR3 spells CASSYGLALVEQFF. In DNA form, the CDR3 reads TGTGCCAGCAGTTACGGTCTAGCATTAGTTGAGCAGTTCTTC.

The chain uses TRBV7-3 and TRBJ2-3; D is uncertain. The germline CDR1 and CDR2 sequences are SGHTA and FQGTGA. The CDR3 contains 13 residues. Trimming removed 3 bases at V and 3 bases at J, with 7 bases between. In DNA form, the CDR3 reads TGTGCCAGCAGCTTTAATCCGACAGATACGCAGTATTTT. Protein product: CASSFNPTDTQYF.

The CDR3 spells CASSLTGRGEKLFF. CDR3 DNA: TGTGCCAGCAGTTTAACCGGGAGGGGCGAAAAACTGTTTTTT. The J gene is TRBJ1-4, the V gene TRBV27; TRBD1 might be the D (5 bases). V was shortened by 2 bases and J by 8 bases, with 12 bases between the two germline ends. Germline CDR1 and CDR2: MNHEY and SMNVEV (reference sequence). The CDR3 has 14 residues.

The chain carries TRBV4-3 and TRBJ2-3; D is undetermined. The CDR3 is 13 residues long. Trimming removed 0 bases at V and 2 bases at J, with 3 bases between. Germline CDR1 is LGHNA and CDR2 is YSLEER. CDR3 protein: CASSQDYTDTQYF. CDR3 DNA: TGCGCCAGCAGCCAAGACTACACAGATACGCAGTATTTT.

This chain links TRBV6-5 with TRBJ2-3; possibly TRBD1 for D (5 bases). V gave up 2 bases and J gave up 5 bases, with 14 bases separating them. Germline CDR1 MNHEY, CDR2 SVGAGI. This CDR3 comprises 15 residues. The CDR3 spells CASSYRGGREDTQYF. The DNA for the CDR3 is TGTGCCAGCAGTTACAGAGGCGGCAGGGAAGATACGCAGTATTTT.

The chain links TRBV5-1 to TRBJ2-1; TRBD2 matches at 15 bases. Germline CDR1 reads SGHRS; CDR2 reads YFSETQ. CDR3 length: 19 amino acids. Trimming removed 0 bases from V and 3 bases from J; junction bases left unmatched: 7. CDR3 bases: TGCGCCAGCAGCTTGGAGGGGGGACTAGCGGGGGGTCACTACAATGAGCAGTTCTTC. Amino acids: CASSLEGGLAGGHYNEQFF.

This rearrangement joins TRBV11-1 to TRBJ2-1, with TRBD2 identical over 10 bases. Germline CDR1 reads SGHAT; CDR2 reads FQDESV (reference sequence). This CDR3 has 16 residues. The V segment lost 1 base and the J segment 4 bases; nucleotides outside the gene matches: 4. CDR3 nucleotide sequence: TGTGCCAGCAGCTTAGAAGAAGCGGGGGGGTACAATGAGCAGTTCTTC. The encoded protein is CASSLEEAGGYNEQFF.

Turning to this clone: Other DNA sequences in this specimen translate into the identical CDR3. This chain uses TRBV9 with TRBJ1-1; possible D gene TRBD1, 5 bases. The V end was cut by 0 bases, the J end by 0 bases, with 6 bases between. The CDR3 is 14 amino acids. The germline gives CDR1 SGDLS, CDR2 YYNGEE. The CDR3 DNA reads as TGTGCCAGCAGCGTAGGACAGTTGAACACTGAAGCTTTCTTT. This encodes CASSVGQLNTEAFF.

The rearrangement uses TRBV7-8 and TRBJ2-5; TRBD2 aligns across 11 bases. The CDR3 consists of 16 residues. The V and J ends lost 4 bases and 1 base, in that order; junction bases with no gene match: 5. Germline loops: CDR1 SGHVS, CDR2 FQNEAQ. CDR3 sequence reads: CASSSLAGGFQETQYF. CDR3 nucleotides: TGTGCCAGCAGCTCCTTAGCGGGGGGGTTCCAAGAGACCCAGTACTTC.